Listed below are T cell receptor beta chains from one sample, sequenced in a study of cytomegalovirus exposure and HLA in healthy donors. Sequenced by immunoSEQ multiplex PCR; TCRdb stores in-frame clones only, minus some. There are some 130,000 clones in the sample; roughly 78% occur only once, and over 2% lies in the top ten. Source material: PBMCs. These receptors were taken from a man in his thirties or forties in good health and CMV-seronegative. Both conserved end residues are part of each CDR3.

16 | TRBV4-1 | CASKSGGMGSTDTQYF
15 | TRBV11-2 | CASSLDASNTGELFF
14 | TRBV29-1 | CSVDSGGNTGELFF
15 | TRBV7-8 | CASSLAFFMRETQYF
14 | TRBV30 | CAWSPPGGGTEAFF
17 | TRBV7-8 | CASSLALGGPLFYEQYF
12 | TRBV19 | CASSPLGSEQFF
15 | TRBV7-3 | CASRLAGGKGDEQFF
16 | TRBV18 | CASSPQNSFSHNEQFF
15 | TRBV27 | CASSLILAGADTQYF
14 | TRBV7-2 | CASSGGGHNYGYTF
12 | TRBV28 | CASQYLTYEQYF
14 | TRBV29-1 | CSVATGRVDYGYTF
14 | TRBV5-1 | CASKETGKEDTQYF
15 | TRBV7-9 | CASSGPREENYGYPF
15 | TRBV18 | CASSLGLAGYNEQFF
13 | TRBV18 | CASSPAEDEKLFF
14 | TRBV6-6 | CASSSDRVNQPQHF
16 | TRBV5-5 | CASSIAPVTPEQPQHF
11 | TRBV10-3 | CAISDSDEQFF
16 | TRBV5-1 | CASSLATSGTMNEQFF
13 | TRBV5-4 | CASSSLVENGYTF
19 | TRBV4-2 | CASSQVRRGPESSYNEQFF
14 | TRBV10-3 | CAISEQGRTDTQYF
13 | TRBV5-5 | CASSSYYNQPQHF
16 | TRBV5-1 | CASHEMTSGSVDTQYF
14 | TRBV7-9 | CASSYYVRTDTQYF
13 | TRBV18 | CASSDTGPYGYTF
13 | TRBV6-6 | CASSPEDFYEQYF
17 | TRBV18 | CASSPDSRGLAKNIQYF
15 | TRBV27 | CASSLGIGVGNEQFF
15 | TRBV6-5 | CASSGDSRSAGELFF
13 | TRBV7-3 | CASSFTMNTEAFF
15 | TRBV4-1 | CASSQERQGTDTQYF
12 | TRBV30 | CAWSPEGDEQYF
14 | TRBV6-6 | CASSFPGTSEKLFF
16 | TRBV4-1 | CASSQESGNGNQPQHF
13 | TRBV7-8 | CASSSPRGREQYF
15 | TRBV7-2 | CASSPWTSGSYEQYF
16 | TRBV7-9 | CASSPRTSGRAREQYF
12 | TRBV4-1 | CASSQQGYEQYF